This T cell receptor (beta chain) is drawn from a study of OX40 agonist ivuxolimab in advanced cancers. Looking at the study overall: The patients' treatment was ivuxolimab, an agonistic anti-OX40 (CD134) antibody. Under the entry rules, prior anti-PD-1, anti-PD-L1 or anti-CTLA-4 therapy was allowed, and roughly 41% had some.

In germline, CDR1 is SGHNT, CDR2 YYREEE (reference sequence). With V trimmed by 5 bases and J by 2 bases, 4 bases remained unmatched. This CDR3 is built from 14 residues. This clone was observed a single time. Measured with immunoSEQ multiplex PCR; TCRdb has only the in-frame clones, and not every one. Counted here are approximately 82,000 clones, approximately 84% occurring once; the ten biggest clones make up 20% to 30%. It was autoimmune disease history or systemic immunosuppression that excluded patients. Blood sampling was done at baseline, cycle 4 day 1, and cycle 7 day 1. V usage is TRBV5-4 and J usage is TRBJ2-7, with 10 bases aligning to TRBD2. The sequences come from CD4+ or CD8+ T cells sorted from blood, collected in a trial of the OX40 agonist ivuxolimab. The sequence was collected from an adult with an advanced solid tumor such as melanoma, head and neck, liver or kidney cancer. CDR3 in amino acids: CASRPSGGAYEQYF. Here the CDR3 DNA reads TGTGCCAGCAGACCAAGCGGGGGGGCCTACGAGCAGTACTTC. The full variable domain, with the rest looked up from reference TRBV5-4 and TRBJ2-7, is ETGVTQSPTHLIKTRGQQVTLRCSSQSGHNTVSWYQQALGQGPQFIFQYYREEENGRGNFPPRFSGLQFPNYSSELNVNALELDDSALYLCASRPSGGAYEQYFGPGTRLTVT.